The clone carrying this TCR beta chain was seen only once. Its antigen is currently unknown. These data come from a study of T cells after yellow fever vaccination. Study-wide background: The authors prepared low-cell-number fractions using SMART-Seq v4 Ultra Low Input. Whole-study results and caveats: A faster peak, day 5 versus 15, was reached by the weaker secondary response. Detected again after the booster were most primary-vaccination clones, at approximately 95% CD4 and roughly 88% CD8.

The CDR3 runs 16 residues. CDR1 is LGHDT and CDR2 is YNNKEL in the germline V gene (reference sequence). Trimming shortened V by 8 bases and J by 2 bases, and 19 bases separated the two germline ends. The authors made TCR cDNA by 5'RACE template switching, adding a universal primer site and UMIs. One entry per CDR3 protein results from TCRdb running MiXCR on the 5' RACE reads. The sample has approximately 510,000 distinct CDR3 sequences, about a fifth seen once. The V and J genes are TRBV3-1 and TRBJ2-4; the D gene is possibly TRBD2 (6 bases). The sequencing used PBMCs, collected approximately 22 days after the first yellow fever vaccination. This TCR came from a man aged 18 to 30 who received the YFV17D yellow fever vaccine. This chain's CDR3 is CASASGPFQTKNIQYF. CDR3 bases: TGTGCCAGCGCCAGCGGGCCTTTTCAAACCAAAAACATTCAGTACTTC.